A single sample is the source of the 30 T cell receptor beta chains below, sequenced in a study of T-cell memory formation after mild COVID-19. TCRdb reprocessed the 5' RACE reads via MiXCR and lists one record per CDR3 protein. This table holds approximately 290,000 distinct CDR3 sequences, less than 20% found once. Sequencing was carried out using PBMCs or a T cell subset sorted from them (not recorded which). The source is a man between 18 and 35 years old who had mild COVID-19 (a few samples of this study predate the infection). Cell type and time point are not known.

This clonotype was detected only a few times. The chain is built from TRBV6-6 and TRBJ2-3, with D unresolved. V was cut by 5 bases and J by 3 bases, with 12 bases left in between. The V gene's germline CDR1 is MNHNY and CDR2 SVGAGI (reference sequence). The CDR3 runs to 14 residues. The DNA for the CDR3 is TGTGCCAGCAGTACCCCCAAACGAACAGATACGCAGTATTTT. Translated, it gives CASSTPKRTDTQYF.

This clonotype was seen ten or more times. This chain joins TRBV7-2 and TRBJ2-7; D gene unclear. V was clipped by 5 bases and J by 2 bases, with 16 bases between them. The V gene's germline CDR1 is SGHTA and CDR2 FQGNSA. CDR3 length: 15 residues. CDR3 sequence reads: CASSPQAGPPYEQYF. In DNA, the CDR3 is TGTGCCAGCAGCCCACAAGCCGGACCCCCCTACGAGCAGTACTTC. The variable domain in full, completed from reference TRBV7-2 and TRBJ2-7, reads GAGVSQSPSNKVTEKGKDVELRCDPISGHTALYWYRQSLGQGLEFLIYFQGNSAPDKSGLPSDRFSAERTGGSVSTLTIQRTQQEDSAVYLCASSPQAGPPYEQYFGPGTRLTVT.

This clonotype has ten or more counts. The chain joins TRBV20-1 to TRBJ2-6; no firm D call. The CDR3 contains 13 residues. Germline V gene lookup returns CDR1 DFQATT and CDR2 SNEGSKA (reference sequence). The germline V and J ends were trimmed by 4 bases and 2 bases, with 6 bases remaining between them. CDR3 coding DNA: TGCAGTGCTAAGGGCACTGGGGCCAACGTCCTGACTTTC. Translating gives CSAKGTGANVLTF.

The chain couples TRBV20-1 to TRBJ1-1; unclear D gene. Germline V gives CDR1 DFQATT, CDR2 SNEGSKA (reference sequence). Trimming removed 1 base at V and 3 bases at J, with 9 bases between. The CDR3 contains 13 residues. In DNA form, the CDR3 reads TGCAGTGCTAGAGTCGGAGGAGACACTGAAGCTTTCTTT. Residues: CSARVGGDTEAFF.

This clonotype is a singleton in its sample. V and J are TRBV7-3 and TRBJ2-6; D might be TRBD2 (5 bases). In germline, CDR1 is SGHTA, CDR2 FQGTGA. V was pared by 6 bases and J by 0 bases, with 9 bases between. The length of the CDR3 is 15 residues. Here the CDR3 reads CASSRDLSGANVLTF. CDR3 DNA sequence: TGTGCCAGCAGTCGGGATCTCTCTGGGGCCAACGTCCTGACTTTC.

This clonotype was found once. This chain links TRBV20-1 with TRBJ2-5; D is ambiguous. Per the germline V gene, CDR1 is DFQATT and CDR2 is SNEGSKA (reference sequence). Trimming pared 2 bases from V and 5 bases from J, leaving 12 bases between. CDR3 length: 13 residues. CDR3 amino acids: CSARIKPAETQYF. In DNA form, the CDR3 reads TGCAGTGCTAGAATTAAGCCGGCGGAGACCCAGTACTTC.

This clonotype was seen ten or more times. CDR3 in amino acids: CASSVDTGTNEKLFF. CDR3 nucleotide sequence: TGTGCCAGCAGCGTAGACACAGGGACTAATGAAAAACTGTTTTTT. The chain links TRBV9 to TRBJ1-4, with D perhaps matching TRBD1 (6 bases). The CDR3 is 15 amino acids. The germline CDR1 and CDR2 sequences are SGDLS and YYNGEE. V was pared by 0 bases and J by 2 bases, with 8 bases between.

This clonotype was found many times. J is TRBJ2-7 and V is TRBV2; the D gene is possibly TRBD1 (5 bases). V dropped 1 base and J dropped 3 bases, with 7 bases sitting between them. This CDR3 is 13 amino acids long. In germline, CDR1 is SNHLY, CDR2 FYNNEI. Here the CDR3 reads CASSEEGIYEQYV. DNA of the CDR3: TGTGCCAGCAGTGAAGAGGGGATCTACGAGCAGTACGTC.

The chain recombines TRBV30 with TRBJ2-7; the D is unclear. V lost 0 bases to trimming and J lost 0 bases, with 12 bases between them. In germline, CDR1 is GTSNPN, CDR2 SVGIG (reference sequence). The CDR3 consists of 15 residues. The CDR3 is CAWSVEGLRSYEQYF. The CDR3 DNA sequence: TGTGCCTGGAGTGTAGAAGGCCTCCGCTCCTACGAGCAGTACTTC.

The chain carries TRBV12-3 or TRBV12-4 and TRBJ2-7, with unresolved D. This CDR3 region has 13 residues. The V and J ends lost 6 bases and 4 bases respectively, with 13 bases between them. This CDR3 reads CASRPGPSYEQYF. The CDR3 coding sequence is TGTGCCAGCAGACCCGGACCTTCGTACGAGCAGTACTTC.

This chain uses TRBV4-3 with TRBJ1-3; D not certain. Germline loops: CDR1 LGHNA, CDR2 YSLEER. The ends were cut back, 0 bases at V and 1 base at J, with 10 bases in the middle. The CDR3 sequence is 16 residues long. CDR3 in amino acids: CASSQERKHSGNTIYF. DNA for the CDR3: TGCGCCAGCAGCCAAGAGCGGAAGCATTCTGGAAACACCATATATTTT.

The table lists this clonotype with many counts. CDR3 nucleotide sequence: TGTGCCACCAGTGATTTGGGGGGGAACTCCTACAATGAGCAGTTCTTC. This codes for CATSDLGGNSYNEQFF. This chain connects TRBV24-1 to TRBJ2-1; D possibly corresponds to TRBD2 (6 bases). Per germline, CDR1 KGHDR and CDR2 SFDVKD. V was cut by 0 bases and J by 0 bases, with 8 bases left in between. This CDR3 spans 16 amino acids.

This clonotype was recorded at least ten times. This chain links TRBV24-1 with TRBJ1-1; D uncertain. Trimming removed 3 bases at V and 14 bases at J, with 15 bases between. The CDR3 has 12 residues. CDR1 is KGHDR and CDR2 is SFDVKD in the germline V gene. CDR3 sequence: CATSDASEVLFF. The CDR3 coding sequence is TGTGCCACCAGTGATGCCTCGGAAGTCCTATTCTTT.

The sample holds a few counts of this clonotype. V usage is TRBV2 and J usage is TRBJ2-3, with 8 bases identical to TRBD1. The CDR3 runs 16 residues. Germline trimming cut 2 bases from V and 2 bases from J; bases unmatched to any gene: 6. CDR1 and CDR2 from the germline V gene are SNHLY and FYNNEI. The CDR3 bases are TGTGCCAGCAGTGAACAGGGGGCATCGGACACAGATACGCAGTATTTT. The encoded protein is CASSEQGASDTDTQYF.

As DNA, the CDR3 is TGCGCCAGCAGCTTGGGGCAGACGGGAAACATTCAGTACTTC. It specifies CASSLGQTGNIQYF. This sequence joins TRBV5-1 and TRBJ2-4; D unclear. CDR1 and CDR2 (germline): SGHRS, YFSETQ. The CDR3 contains 14 residues. Trimming left V 0 bases short and J 6 bases short, with 10 bases between.

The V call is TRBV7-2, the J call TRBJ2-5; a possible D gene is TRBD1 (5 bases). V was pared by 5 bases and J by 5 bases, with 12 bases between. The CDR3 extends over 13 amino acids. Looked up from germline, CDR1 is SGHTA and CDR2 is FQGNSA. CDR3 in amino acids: CASSRRESETQYF. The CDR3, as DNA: TGTGCCAGCAGCCGCAGGGAATCGGAGACCCAGTACTTC.

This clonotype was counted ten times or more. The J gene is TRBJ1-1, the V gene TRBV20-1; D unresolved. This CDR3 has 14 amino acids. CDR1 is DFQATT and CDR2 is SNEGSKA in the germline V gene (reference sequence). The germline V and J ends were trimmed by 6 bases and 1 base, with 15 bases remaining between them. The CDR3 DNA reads TGCAGTGCCACCGGCGAGGTGGAGAACACTGAAGCTTTCTTT. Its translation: CSATGEVENTEAFF.

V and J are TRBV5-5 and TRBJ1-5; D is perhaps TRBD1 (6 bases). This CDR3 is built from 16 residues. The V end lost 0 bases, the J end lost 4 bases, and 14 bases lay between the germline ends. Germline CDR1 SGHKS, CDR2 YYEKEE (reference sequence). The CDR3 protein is CASSLAGGRGNQPQHF. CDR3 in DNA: TGTGCCAGCAGCTTGGCCGGAGGGAGGGGGAATCAGCCCCAGCATTTT.

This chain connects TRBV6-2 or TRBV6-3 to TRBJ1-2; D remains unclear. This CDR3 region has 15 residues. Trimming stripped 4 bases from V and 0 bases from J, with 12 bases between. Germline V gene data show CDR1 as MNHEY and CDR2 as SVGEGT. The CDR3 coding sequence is TGTGCCAGCAGTTCTCCGGCCCGGGCTAACTATGGCTACACCTTC. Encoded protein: CASSSPARANYGYTF.

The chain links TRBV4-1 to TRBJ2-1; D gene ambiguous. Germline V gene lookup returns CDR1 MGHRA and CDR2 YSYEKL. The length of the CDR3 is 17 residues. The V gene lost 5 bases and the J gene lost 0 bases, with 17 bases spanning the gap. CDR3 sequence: CASSFRTGDLSYNEQFF. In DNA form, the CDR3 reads TGCGCCAGCAGCTTTCGGACGGGCGATCTCTCCTACAATGAGCAGTTCTTC.

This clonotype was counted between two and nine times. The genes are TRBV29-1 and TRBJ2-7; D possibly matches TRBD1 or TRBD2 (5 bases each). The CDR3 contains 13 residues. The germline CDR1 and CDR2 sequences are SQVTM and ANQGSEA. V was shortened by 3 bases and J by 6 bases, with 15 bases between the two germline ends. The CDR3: CSVDGCVGREQYV. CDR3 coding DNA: TGCAGCGTTGATGGTTGTGTGGGACGCGAGCAGTACGTC.

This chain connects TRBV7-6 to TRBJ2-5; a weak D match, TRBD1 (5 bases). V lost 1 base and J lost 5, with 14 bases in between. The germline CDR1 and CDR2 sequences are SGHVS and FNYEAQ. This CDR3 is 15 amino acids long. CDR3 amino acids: CASSLGEQGWETQYF. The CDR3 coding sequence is TGTGCCAGCAGCTTAGGCGAGCAGGGTTGGGAGACCCAGTACTTC.

CDR3 nucleotide sequence: TGTGCCAGCAGCATCCTGACAGAGAGCTCCTACAATGAGCAGTTCTTC. It yields the protein CASSILTESSYNEQFF. V usage is TRBV7-6 and J usage is TRBJ2-1; the D gene is possibly TRBD1 (5 bases). Germline loops: CDR1 SGHVS, CDR2 FNYEAQ. V was pared by 5 bases and J by 0 bases, with 14 bases between. This CDR3 has 16 amino acids. The full variable domain, in which reference TRBV7-6 and TRBJ2-1 provide the parts outside the CDR3, is GAGVSQSPRYKVTKRGQDVALRCDPISGHVSLYWYRQALGQGPEFLTYFNYEAQQDKSGLPNDRFSAERPEGSISTLTIQRTEQRDSAMYRCASSILTESSYNEQFFGPGTRLTVL.

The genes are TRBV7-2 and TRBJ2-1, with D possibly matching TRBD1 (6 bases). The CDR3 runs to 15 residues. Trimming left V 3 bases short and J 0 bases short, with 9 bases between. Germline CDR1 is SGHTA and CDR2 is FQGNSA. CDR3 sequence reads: CASSFEGDSYNEQFF. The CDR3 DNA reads TGTGCCAGCAGCTTTGAGGGGGACTCCTACAATGAGCAGTTCTTC.

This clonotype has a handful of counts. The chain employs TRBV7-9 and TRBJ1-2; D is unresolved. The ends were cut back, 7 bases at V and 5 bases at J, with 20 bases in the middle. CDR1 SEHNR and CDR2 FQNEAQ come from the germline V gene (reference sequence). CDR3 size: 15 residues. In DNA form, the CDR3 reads TGTGCCAGCACTGATTTGGCCGGAAGGAGATATGGCTACACCTTC. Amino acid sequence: CASTDLAGRRYGYTF.

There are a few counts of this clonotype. For the CDR3, the DNA is TGTGCCAGCAGCCCGGCAACTAATGAAAAACTGTTTTTT. It is translated as CASSPATNEKLFF. V usage is TRBV9 and J usage is TRBJ1-4; unclear D gene. V was shortened by 4 bases and J by 0 bases, with 4 bases between the two germline ends. CDR1 SGDLS and CDR2 YYNGEE come from the germline V gene. CDR3 length: 13 amino acids.

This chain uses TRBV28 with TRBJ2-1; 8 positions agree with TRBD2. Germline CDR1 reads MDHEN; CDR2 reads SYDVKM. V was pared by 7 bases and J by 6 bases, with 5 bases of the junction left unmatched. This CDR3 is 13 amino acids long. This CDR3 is CASIRGGVNEQFF. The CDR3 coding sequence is TGTGCCAGCATTCGGGGGGGGGTCAATGAGCAGTTCTTC.

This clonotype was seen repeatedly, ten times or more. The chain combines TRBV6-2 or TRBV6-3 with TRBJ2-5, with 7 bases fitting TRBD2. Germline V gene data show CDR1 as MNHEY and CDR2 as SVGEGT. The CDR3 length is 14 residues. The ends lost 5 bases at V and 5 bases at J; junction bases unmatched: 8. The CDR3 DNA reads TGTGCCAGCAGTCTCGCCGGGCGGGAGGAGACCCAGTACTTC. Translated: CASSLAGREETQYF.

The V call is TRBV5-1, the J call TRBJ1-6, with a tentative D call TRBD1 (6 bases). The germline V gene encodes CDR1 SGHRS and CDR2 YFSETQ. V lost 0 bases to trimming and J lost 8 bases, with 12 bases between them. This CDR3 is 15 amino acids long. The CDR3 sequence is CASSLEQGPYSPLHF. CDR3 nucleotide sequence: TGCGCCAGCAGCTTGGAGCAGGGGCCCTATTCACCCCTCCACTTT.

CDR3 amino acids: CASSLRDRGYEQYV. CDR3 coding DNA: TGTGCCAGCTCACTCCGGGACAGGGGTTACGAGCAGTACGTC. The rearrangement uses TRBV18 and TRBJ2-7, with 10 bases lining up with TRBD1. The CDR3 contains 14 residues. Germline trimming cut 4 bases from V and 4 bases from J; bases unmatched to any gene: 4. Germline V gene lookup returns CDR1 KGHSH and CDR2 LQKENI.